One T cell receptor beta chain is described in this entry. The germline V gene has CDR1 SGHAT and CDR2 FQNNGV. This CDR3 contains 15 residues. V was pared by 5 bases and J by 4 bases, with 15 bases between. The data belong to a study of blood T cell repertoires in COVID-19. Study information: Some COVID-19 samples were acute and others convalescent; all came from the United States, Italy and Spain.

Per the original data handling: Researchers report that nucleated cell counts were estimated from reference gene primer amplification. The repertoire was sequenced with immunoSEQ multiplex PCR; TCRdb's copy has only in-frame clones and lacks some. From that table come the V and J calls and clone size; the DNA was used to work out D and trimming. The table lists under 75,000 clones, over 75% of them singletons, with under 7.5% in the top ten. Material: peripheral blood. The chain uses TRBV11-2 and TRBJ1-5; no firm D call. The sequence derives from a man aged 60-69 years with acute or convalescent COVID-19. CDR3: CASSRDGHGNQPQHF. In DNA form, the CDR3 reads TGTGCCAGCAGCCGAGATGGGCATGGGAATCAGCCCCAGCATTTT.